This note documents a single T cell receptor beta chain sequence. The antigen remains undetermined. Sample-barcoded 5' priming and a J-beta primer mix drove a second PCR of about 6 to 11 cycles. TCRdb redid the calling of the 5' RACE reads with MiXCR, one entry per CDR3 protein. The table records 1.5 million to 2 million distinct CDR3 sequences, roughly 50% of them present only once. This specimen comes from a study of blood T cells in healthy people across ages. Isolation per sample recovered at least 6 million PBMCs. Study-level findings and limits: There was no known CMV status for donors, so expanded clonotype changes were possibly confounded.

V was trimmed by 7 bases and J by 2 bases, leaving 23 bases between them. The CDR3 has 16 amino acids. Germline assignment: CDR1 DFQATT and CDR2 SNEGSKA (reference sequence). Input material: blood. V usage is TRBV20-1 and J usage is TRBJ2-5, with D tentatively TRBD2 (6 bases). This clonotype was obtained from a woman aged 40 to 50 in good health. This chain's CDR3 is CSVGVGTRLGQETQYF. CDR3 coding DNA: TGCAGTGTAGGAGTCGGGACTCGGCTGGGGCAAGAGACCCAGTACTTC.